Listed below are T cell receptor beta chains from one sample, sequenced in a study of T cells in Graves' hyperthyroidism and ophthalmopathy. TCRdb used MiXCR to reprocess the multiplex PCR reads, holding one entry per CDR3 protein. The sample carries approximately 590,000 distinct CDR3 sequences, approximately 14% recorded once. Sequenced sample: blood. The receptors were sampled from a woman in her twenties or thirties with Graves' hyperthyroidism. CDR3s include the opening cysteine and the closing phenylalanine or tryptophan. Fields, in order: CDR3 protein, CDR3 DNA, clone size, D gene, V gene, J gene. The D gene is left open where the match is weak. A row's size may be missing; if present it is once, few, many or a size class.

CDR3 protein: CASSSGSPGELFF
CDR3 DNA: TGTGCCAGCAGCTCAGGGTCTCCAGGGGAGCTGTTTTTT
clone size: -
D gene: -
V gene: TRBV7-9
J gene: TRBJ2-2

CDR3 protein: CASSQGGLAGSTDTQYF
CDR3 DNA: TGCGCCAGCAGCCAAGGAGGACTAGCGGGAAGCACAGATACGCAGTATTTT
clone size: many
D gene: TRBD2
V gene: TRBV4-1
J gene: TRBJ2-3

CDR3 protein: CAIRGTSNEQFF
CDR3 DNA: TGTGCCATCAGGGGGACTAGCAATGAGCAGTTCTTC
clone size: many
D gene: TRBD2
V gene: TRBV10-3
J gene: TRBJ2-1

CDR3 protein: CSVEERAEPYNEQFF
CDR3 DNA: TGCAGCGTTGAAGAGCGAGCGGAACCCTACAATGAGCAGTTCTTC
clone size: -
D gene: -
V gene: TRBV29-1
J gene: TRBJ2-1

CDR3 protein: CAWSTGILAFF
CDR3 DNA: TGTGCCTGGAGTACTGGGATCTTAGCTTTCTTT
clone size: few
D gene: -
V gene: TRBV30
J gene: TRBJ1-1

CDR3 protein: CAWGAGTRQNEQFF
CDR3 DNA: TGTGCCTGGGGGGCGGGGACGAGGCAGAATGAGCAGTTCTTC
clone size: many
D gene: -
V gene: TRBV30
J gene: TRBJ2-1

CDR3 protein: CASSLYLAGSVDEQFF
CDR3 DNA: TGTGCCAGCAGCTTATATCTAGCGGGGAGTGTCGATGAGCAGTTCTTC
clone size: many
D gene: TRBD2
V gene: TRBV7-2
J gene: TRBJ2-1

CDR3 protein: CATKSGRAGQYF
CDR3 DNA: TGTGCCACCAAAAGCGGGAGGGCCGGGCAGTACTTC
clone size: -
D gene: TRBD2
V gene: TRBV28
J gene: TRBJ2-7

CDR3 protein: CASSLTSAQESQYF
CDR3 DNA: TGCGCCAGCAGTTTGACTAGCGCCCAAGAGTCCCAGTACTTC
clone size: -
D gene: TRBD2
V gene: TRBV5-1
J gene: TRBJ2-5

CDR3 protein: CASSLVGKEQYF
CDR3 DNA: TGTGCCAGCAGTTTAGTCGGGAAAGAGCAGTACTTC
clone size: -
D gene: -
V gene: TRBV27
J gene: TRBJ2-7

CDR3 protein: CASSALAGPGSYNEQFF
CDR3 DNA: TGTGCCAGCAGCGCGCTAGCGGGACCAGGCTCCTACAATGAGCAGTTCTTC
clone size: -
D gene: TRBD2
V gene: TRBV9
J gene: TRBJ2-1

CDR3 protein: CASSSLSKKSQYF
CDR3 DNA: TGTGCCAGCAGTTCTCTCTCCAAAAAGTCCCAGTACTTC
clone size: many
D gene: -
V gene: TRBV13
J gene: TRBJ2-5

CDR3 protein: CASSSRDGRVNTEAFF
CDR3 DNA: TGTGCCAGCAGCTCCCGTGATGGCAGGGTGAATACTGAAGCTTTCTTT
clone size: many
D gene: -
V gene: TRBV28
J gene: TRBJ1-1

CDR3 protein: CATSGPDTDTQYF
CDR3 DNA: TGTGCCACCAGCGGCCCGGACACAGATACGCAGTATTTT
clone size: few
D gene: -
V gene: TRBV15
J gene: TRBJ2-3

CDR3 protein: CASSPPGRDTDTQYF
CDR3 DNA: TGTGCCAGCAGCCCGCCGGGACGCGACACAGATACGCAGTATTTT
clone size: few
D gene: -
V gene: TRBV7-9
J gene: TRBJ2-3

CDR3 protein: CASSLGIRRDSTQETQYF
CDR3 DNA: TGTGCCAGCAGCTTGGGTATTCGCCGGGACAGCACTCAGGAGACCCAGTACTTC
clone size: -
D gene: TRBD1
V gene: TRBV5-5
J gene: TRBJ2-5

CDR3 protein: CASSSHGDRGNQPQHF
CDR3 DNA: TGTGCCAGCAGTTCGCATGGGGACAGAGGGAATCAGCCCCAGCATTTT
clone size: many
D gene: TRBD1
V gene: TRBV6-2/TRBV6-3
J gene: TRBJ1-5

CDR3 protein: CSASGLNTEAFF
CDR3 DNA: TGCAGTGCTTCAGGACTGAACACTGAAGCTTTCTTT
clone size: many
D gene: -
V gene: TRBV20-1
J gene: TRBJ1-1

CDR3 protein: CASSSPQVGEKLFF
CDR3 DNA: TGTGCCAGCAGCTCCCCCCAGGTGGGGGAAAAACTGTTTTTT
clone size: once
D gene: -
V gene: TRBV7-9
J gene: TRBJ1-4

CDR3 protein: CSARRIQETQYF
CDR3 DNA: TGCAGTGCGAGGCGGATCCAAGAGACCCAGTACTTC
clone size: many
D gene: -
V gene: TRBV20-1
J gene: TRBJ2-5

CDR3 protein: CASSWTTLRANEQFF
CDR3 DNA: TGCGCCAGCAGCTGGACGACTCTTCGGGCCAATGAGCAGTTCTTC
clone size: few
D gene: -
V gene: TRBV5-1
J gene: TRBJ2-1

CDR3 protein: CASSPPGQGGVGYTF
CDR3 DNA: TGTGCCAGCTCACCACCGGGACAGGGGGGCGTTGGCTACACCTTC
clone size: many
D gene: TRBD1
V gene: TRBV18
J gene: TRBJ1-2

CDR3 protein: CASSLGGQGAREQYF
CDR3 DNA: TGTGCCAGCAGCTTAGGGGGACAGGGGGCTCGAGAGCAGTACTTC
clone size: many
D gene: TRBD1
V gene: TRBV11-2
J gene: TRBJ2-7

CDR3 protein: CASSSSGDPSYNEQFF
CDR3 DNA: TGTGCCAGCAGCTCGAGTGGAGACCCCTCCTACAATGAGCAGTTCTTC
clone size: many
D gene: -
V gene: TRBV13
J gene: TRBJ2-1

CDR3 protein: CSARIRLSSYNEQFF
CDR3 DNA: TGCAGTGCTAGAATCCGACTGAGCTCCTACAATGAGCAGTTCTTC
clone size: many
D gene: -
V gene: TRBV20-1
J gene: TRBJ2-1

CDR3 protein: CASSQDGGRWLTDTQYF
CDR3 DNA: TGTGCCAGCAGCCAAGATGGGGGGAGATGGCTCACAGATACGCAGTATTTT
clone size: -
D gene: -
V gene: TRBV4-2
J gene: TRBJ2-3

CDR3 protein: CASSYGSGSYEQYF
CDR3 DNA: TGTGCCAGCAGTTATGGTAGCGGGAGCTACGAGCAGTACTTC
clone size: many
D gene: TRBD2
V gene: TRBV6-5
J gene: TRBJ2-7

CDR3 protein: CASSLGTTPYEQYF
CDR3 DNA: TGCGCCAGCAGCCTAGGGACTACCCCCTACGAGCAGTACTTC
clone size: few
D gene: TRBD2
V gene: TRBV5-1
J gene: TRBJ2-7

CDR3 protein: CASSLAFSYEQYF
CDR3 DNA: TGTGCCAGCAGCTTAGCCTTCTCCTACGAGCAGTACTTC
clone size: -
D gene: -
V gene: TRBV7-3
J gene: TRBJ2-7